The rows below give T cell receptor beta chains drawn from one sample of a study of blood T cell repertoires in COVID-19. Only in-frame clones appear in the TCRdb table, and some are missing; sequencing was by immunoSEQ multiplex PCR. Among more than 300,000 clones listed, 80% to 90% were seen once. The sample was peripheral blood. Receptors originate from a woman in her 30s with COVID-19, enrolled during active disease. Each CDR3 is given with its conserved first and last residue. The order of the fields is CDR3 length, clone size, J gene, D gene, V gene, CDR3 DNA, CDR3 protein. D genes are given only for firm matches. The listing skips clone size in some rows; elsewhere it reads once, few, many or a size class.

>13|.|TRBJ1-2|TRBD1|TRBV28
TGTGCCAGCAGTTCAGGACAGGGTTGGGGCTACACCTTC
CASSSGQGWGYTF
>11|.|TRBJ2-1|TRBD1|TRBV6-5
TGTGCCAGCGACAGGGTCAATGAGCAGTTCTTC
CASDRVNEQFF
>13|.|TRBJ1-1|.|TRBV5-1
TGCGCCAGCAGCTTGACGGGGAACACTGAAGCTTTCTTT
CASSLTGNTEAFF
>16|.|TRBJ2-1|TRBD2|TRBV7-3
TGTGCCAGCAGCCAAACTCCGGGACTAGCGGGAGATGAGCAGTTCTTC
CASSQTPGLAGDEQFF
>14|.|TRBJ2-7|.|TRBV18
TGTGCCAGCTCACCAGCTAGTCTAGGCTACGAGCAGTACTTC
CASSPASLGYEQYF
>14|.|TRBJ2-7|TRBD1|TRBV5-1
TGCGCCAGCAGCCGGACAGGGTCTCCCTACGAGCAGTACTTC
CASSRTGSPYEQYF
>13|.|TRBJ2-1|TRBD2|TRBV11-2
TGTGCCAGCAGCTGGGAGCGGGAGCTTGAGCAGTTCTTC
CASSWERELEQFF
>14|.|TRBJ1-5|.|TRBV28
TGTGCCAGCAGTCTTGACAGTAGCAATCAGCCCCAGCATTTT
CASSLDSSNQPQHF
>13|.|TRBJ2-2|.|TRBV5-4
TGTGCCAGCAGCTTGGCCCCGTCCGGGGAGCTGTTTTTT
CASSLAPSGELFF
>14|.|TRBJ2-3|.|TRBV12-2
TGTGCAAGTCGCTTACACAGGCCGACAGATACGCAGTATTTT
CASRLHRPTDTQYF
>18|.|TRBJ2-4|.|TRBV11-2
TGTGCCAGCAGTCTAGCCCTTGCAGGTATTGTGACCAAAAACATTCAGTACTTC
CASSLALAGIVTKNIQYF
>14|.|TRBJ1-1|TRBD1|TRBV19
TGTGCCAGTAGTTTACAGGGGGAGATCACTGAAGCTTTCTTT
CASSLQGEITEAFF
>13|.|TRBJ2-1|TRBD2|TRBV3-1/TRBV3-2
TGTGCCAGCAGCCAAGATTGGGGGACTAGCTGGATCTTC
CASSQDWGTSWIF
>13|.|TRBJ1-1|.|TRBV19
TGTGCCAGTAGCGCAACAGGGATCACTGAAGCTTTCTTT
CASSATGITEAFF
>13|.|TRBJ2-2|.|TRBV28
TGTGCCAGCAGTGGGCAGTACACCGGGGAGCTGTTTTTT
CASSGQYTGELFF
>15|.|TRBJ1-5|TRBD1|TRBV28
TGTGCCAGCAGCTTCGGGACAGGGGTCAATCAGCCCCAGCATTTT
CASSFGTGVNQPQHF
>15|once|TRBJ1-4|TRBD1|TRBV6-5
TGTGCCAGCAGGCCAAGGGGACAGGGGAACGAAAAACTGTTTTTT
CASRPRGQGNEKLFF
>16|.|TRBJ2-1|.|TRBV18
TGTGCCAGCTCACCAGGGAGGGGGACGGCCCGCCTCGGGCAGTTCTTC
CASSPGRGTARLGQFF
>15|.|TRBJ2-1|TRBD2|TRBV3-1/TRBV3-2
TGTGCCAGCAGCCAAGATTGGACTAGCGGGGGTGAGCAGTTCTTC
CASSQDWTSGGEQFF
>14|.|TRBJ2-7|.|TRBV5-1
TGCGCCAGCAGCGTGGACATTTCCTCCTACGAGCAGTACTTC
CASSVDISSYEQYF
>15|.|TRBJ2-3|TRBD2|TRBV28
TGTGCCAGCAGTTCTAGCGGGAGCGCCCCAGATACGCAGTATTTT
CASSSSGSAPDTQYF
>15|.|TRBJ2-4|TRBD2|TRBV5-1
TGCGCCAGCCGGTTAGCGGGAGTCCCGGGAAACATTCAGTACTTC
CASRLAGVPGNIQYF
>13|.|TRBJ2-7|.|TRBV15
TGTGCCACCAAGAGGCAGGGGACCTACGAGCAGTACTTC
CATKRQGTYEQYF
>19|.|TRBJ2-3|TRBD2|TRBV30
TGTGCCTGGAGTGGCTCGCTAGCGGGAGCGTCATTTGTCACAGATACGCAGTATTTT
CAWSGSLAGASFVTDTQYF
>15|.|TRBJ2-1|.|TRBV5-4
TGTGCCAGCAGCTTGGACGGGATCTCCTACAATGAGCAGTTCTTC
CASSLDGISYNEQFF
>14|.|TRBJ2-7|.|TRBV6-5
TGTGCCAGCAGTCGGGCCAGGGGCTCCTACGAGCAGTACTTC
CASSRARGSYEQYF
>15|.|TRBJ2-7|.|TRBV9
TGTGCCAGCAGCGGTTCAGGGTCCCCATTTTACGAGCAGTACTTC
CASSGSGSPFYEQYF
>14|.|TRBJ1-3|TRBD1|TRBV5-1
TGCGCCAGCAGCTGGACAGGGGGAGGAAACACCATATATTTT
CASSWTGGGNTIYF
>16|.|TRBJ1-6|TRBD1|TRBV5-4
TGTGCCAGCAGCCTCCCGGGACAGGGCTACAATTCACCCCTCCACTTT
CASSLPGQGYNSPLHF
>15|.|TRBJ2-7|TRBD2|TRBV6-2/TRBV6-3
TGTGCCAGCAGTTACGTGCGGGGGGACTCCTACGAGCAGTACTTC
CASSYVRGDSYEQYF
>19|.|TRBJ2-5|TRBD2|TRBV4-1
TGCGCCAGCAGCCAAGATCTTCAACTAGCGGGAGGCCTCCGCGAGACCCAGTACTTC
CASSQDLQLAGGLRETQYF
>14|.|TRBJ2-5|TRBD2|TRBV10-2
TGCGCCAGCAGTCGGGACTATAACCAAGAGACCCAGTACTTC
CASSRDYNQETQYF
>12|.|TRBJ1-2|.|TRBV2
TGTGCCAGCAGTCTTCTGACGGCCGGAGGCACCTTC
CASSLLTAGGTF
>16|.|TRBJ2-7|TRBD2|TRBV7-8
TGTGCCAGCAGACTAATCCTGACTAGCGGTTTTAGTGAGCAGTACTTC
CASRLILTSGFSEQYF
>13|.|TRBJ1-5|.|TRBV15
TGTGCCACCAGCGTACAGTACAATCAGCCCCAGCATTTT
CATSVQYNQPQHF
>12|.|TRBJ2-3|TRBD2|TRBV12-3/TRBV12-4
TGTGCCAGCGGTAGCGGGTCATATACGCAGTATTTT
CASGSGSYTQYF